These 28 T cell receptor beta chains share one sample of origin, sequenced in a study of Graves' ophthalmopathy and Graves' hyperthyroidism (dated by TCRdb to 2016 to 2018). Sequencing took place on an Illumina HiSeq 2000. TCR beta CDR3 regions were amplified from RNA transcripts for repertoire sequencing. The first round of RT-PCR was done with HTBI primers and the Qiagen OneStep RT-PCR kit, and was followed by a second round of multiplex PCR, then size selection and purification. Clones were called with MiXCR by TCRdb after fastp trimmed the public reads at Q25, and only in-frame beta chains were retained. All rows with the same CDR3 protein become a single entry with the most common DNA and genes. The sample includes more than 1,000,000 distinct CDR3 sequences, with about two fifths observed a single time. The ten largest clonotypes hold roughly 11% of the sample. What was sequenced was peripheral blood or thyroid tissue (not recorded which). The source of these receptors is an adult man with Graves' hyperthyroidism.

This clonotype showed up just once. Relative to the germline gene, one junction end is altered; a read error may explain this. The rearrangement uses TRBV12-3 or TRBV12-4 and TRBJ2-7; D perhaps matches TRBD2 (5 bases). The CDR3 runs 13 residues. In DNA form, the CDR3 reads TGTGACAGCAGTTTGGAGGAAAGGGACGAGCAGTACTTC. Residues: CDSSLEERDEQYF.

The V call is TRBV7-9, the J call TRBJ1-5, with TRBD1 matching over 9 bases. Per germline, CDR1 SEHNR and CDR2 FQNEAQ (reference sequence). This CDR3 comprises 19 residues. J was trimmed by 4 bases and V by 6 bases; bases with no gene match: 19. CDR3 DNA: TGTGCCAGCAGTCGCGACAGGGGGGGGGGTTTAGCGTGGAATCAGCCCCAGCATTTT. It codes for CASSRDRGGGLAWNQPQHF.

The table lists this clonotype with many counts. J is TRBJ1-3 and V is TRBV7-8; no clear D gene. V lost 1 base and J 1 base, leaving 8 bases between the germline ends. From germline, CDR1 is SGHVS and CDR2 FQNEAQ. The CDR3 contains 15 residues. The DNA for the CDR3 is TGTGCCAGCAGCTTAGGGGTGGGTTCTGGAAACACCATATATTTT. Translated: CASSLGVGSGNTIYF.

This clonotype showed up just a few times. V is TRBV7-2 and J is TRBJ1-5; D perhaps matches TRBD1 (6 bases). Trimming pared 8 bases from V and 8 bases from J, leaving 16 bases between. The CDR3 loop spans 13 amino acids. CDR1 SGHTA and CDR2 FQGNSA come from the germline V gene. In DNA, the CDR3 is TGTGCCAGCGCAAAGGACAGCGCTAAGCCCCAGCATTTT. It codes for CASAKDSAKPQHF.

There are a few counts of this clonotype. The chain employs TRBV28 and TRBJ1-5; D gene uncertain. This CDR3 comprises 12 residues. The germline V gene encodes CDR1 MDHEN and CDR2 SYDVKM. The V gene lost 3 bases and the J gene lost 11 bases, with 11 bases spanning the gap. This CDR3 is CASSFPLGSQHF. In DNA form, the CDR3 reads TGTGCCAGCAGTTTTCCCCTTGGGTCCCAGCATTTT.

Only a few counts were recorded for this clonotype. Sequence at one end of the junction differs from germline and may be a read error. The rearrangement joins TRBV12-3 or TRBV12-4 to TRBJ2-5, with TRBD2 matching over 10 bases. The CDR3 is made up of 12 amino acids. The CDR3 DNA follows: TGTGCCAGCAGCCCAGACGGGGGACTAGCGAACTTC. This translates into CASSPDGGLANF.

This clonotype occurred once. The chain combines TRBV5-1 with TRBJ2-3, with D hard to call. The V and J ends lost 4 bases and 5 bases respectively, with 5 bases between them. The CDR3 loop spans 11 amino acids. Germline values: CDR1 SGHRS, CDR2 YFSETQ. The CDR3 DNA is TGCGCCAGCAGCGCGAAAGATACGCAGTATTTT. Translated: CASSAKDTQYF. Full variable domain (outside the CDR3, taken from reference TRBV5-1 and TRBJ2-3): KAGVTQTPRYLIKTRGQQVTLSCSPISGHRSVSWYQQTPGQGLQFLFEYFSETQRNKGNFPGRFSGRQFSNSRSEMNVSTLELGDSALYLCASSAKDTQYFGPGTRLTVL.

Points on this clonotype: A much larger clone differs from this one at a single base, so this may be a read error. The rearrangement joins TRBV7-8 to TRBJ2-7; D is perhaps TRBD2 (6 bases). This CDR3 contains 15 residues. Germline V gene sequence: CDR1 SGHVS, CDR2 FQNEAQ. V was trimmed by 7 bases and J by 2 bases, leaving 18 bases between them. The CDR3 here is CASNSGLTDTYEQYF. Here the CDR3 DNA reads TGTGCCAGCAACTCGGGACTGACCGATACCTACGAGCAGTACTTC.

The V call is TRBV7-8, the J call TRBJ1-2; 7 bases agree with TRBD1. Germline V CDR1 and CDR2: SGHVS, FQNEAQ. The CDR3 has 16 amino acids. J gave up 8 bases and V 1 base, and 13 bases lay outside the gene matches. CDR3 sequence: CASSLVGRGGSMGYTF. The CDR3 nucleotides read TGTGCCAGCAGCTTAGTGGGCAGGGGGGGCTCGATGGGCTACACCTTC.

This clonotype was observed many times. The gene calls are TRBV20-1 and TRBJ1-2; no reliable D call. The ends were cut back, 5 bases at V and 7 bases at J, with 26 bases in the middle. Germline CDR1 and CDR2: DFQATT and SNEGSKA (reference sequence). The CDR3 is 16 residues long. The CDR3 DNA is TGCAGTGCTGCTCCCCTTTTGGGCAGAGAACTAGTTGGCTACACCTTC. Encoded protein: CSAAPLLGRELVGYTF.

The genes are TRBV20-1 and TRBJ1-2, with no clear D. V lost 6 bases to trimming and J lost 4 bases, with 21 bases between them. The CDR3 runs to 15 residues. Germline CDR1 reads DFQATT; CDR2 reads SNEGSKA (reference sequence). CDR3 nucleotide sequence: TGCAGTGCCCTAATACTACGGGGATCGAGCTATGGCTACACCTTC. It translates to CSALILRGSSYGYTF.

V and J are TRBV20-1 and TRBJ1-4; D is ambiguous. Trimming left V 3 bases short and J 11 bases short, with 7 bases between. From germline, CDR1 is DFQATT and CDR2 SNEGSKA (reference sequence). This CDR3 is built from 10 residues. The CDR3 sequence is CSASGGKLFF. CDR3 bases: TGCAGTGCTAGTGGTGGGAAACTGTTTTTT.

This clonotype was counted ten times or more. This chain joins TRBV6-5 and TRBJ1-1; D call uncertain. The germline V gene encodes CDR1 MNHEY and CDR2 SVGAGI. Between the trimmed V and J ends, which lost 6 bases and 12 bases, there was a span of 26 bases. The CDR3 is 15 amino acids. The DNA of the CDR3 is TGTGCCAGCAGCCGGACCGCCCAGGATCCAAAAGGGTCTTTCTTT. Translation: CASSRTAQDPKGSFF.

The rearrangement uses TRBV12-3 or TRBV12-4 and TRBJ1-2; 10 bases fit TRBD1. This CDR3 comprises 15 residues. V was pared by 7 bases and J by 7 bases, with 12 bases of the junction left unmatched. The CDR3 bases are TGTGCCAGCACCCCGAGAGGGACAGGGGCTCGTGGCTACACCTTC. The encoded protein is CASTPRGTGARGYTF.

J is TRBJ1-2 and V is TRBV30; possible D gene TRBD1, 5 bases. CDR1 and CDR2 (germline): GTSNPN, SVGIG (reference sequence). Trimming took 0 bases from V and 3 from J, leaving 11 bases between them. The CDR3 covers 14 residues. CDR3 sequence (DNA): TGTGCCTGGAGTGTGGGGGGTATATACTATGGCTACACCTTC. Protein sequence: CAWSVGGIYYGYTF.

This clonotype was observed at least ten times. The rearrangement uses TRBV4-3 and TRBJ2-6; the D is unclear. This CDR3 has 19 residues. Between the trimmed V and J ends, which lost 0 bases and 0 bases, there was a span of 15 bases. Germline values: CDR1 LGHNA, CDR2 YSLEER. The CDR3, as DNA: TGCGCCAGCAGCCAAGATAGTCGGGCGGCACTCTCTGGGGCCAACGTCCTGACTTTC. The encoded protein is CASSQDSRAALSGANVLTF.

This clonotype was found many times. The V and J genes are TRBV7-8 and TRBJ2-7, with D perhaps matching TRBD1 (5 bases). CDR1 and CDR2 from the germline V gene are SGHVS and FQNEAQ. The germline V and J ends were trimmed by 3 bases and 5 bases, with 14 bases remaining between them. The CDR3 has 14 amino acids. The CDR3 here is CASSLVSGSHEQYF. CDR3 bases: TGTGCCAGCAGCTTGGTATCAGGGTCCCACGAGCAGTACTTC.

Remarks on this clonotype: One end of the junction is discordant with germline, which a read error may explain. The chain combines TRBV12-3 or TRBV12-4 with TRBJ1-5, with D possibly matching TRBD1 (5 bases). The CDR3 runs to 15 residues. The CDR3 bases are TGTGCCAGCAGCCAAGACCCAGGGTACAATCAGCCCCACCATTTT. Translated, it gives CASSQDPGYNQPHHF.

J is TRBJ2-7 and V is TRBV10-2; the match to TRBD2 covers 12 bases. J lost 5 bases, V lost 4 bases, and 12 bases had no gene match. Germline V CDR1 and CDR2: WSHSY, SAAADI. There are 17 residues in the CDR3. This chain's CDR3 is CASSAGLAGPGGHEQYF. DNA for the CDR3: TGCGCCAGCAGTGCCGGACTAGCGGGACCCGGCGGGCACGAGCAGTACTTC.

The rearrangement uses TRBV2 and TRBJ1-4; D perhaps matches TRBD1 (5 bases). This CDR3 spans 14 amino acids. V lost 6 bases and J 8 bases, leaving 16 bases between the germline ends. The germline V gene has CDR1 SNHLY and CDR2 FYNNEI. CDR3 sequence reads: CASSVQGVKEKLFF. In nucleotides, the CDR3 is TGTGCCAGCAGCGTGCAGGGAGTAAAGGAAAAACTGTTTTTT.

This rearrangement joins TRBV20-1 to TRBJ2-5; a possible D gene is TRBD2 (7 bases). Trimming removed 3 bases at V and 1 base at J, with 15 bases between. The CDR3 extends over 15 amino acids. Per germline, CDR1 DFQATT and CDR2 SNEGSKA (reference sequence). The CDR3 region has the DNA TGCAGTGCTAGTAATGCGAGGGGGGGCCAAGAGACCCAGTACTTC. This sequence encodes CSASNARGGQETQYF.

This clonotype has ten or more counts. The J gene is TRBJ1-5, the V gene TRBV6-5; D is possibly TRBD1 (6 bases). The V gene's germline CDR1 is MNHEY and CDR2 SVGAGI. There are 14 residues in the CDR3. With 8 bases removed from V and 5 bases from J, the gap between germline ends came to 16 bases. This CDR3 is CASSSETGDQPQHF. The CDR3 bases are TGTGCCAGCTCCTCAGAGACAGGAGATCAGCCCCAGCATTTT.

The CDR3 DNA is TGTGCCAGCACCCTTGGGGGGGGGCCATACGAGCATTTT. The encoded protein is CASTLGGGPYEHF. The rearrangement joins TRBV7-2 to TRBJ1-5, with D perhaps TRBD1 (6 bases). Trimming took off 7 bases at V and 14 bases at J, with 21 bases between the two ends. The CDR3 consists of 13 residues. Germline values: CDR1 SGHTA, CDR2 FQGNSA.

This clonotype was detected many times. CDR3 region: CASSVDPGMNTEAFF. The CDR3, as DNA: TGTGCCAGCAGCGTAGATCCGGGAATGAACACTGAAGCTTTCTTT. The chain combines TRBV9 with TRBJ1-1; no definite D call. The CDR3 is 15 amino acids. V shed 0 bases and J shed 0 bases, with 9 bases lying between them. CDR1 and CDR2 (germline): SGDLS, YYNGEE.

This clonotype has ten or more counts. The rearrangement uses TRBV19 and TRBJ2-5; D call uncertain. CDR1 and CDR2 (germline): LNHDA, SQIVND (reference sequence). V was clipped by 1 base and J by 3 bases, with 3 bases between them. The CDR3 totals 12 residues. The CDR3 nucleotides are TGTGCCAGTAGTATAGGTGAAGAGACCCAGTACTTC. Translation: CASSIGEETQYF.

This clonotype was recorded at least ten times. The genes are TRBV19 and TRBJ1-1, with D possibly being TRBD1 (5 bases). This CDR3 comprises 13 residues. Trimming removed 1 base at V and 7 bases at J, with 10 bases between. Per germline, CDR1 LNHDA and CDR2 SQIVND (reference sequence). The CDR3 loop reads CASSIGWGNEAFF. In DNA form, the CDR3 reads TGTGCCAGTAGTATAGGATGGGGGAATGAAGCTTTCTTT.

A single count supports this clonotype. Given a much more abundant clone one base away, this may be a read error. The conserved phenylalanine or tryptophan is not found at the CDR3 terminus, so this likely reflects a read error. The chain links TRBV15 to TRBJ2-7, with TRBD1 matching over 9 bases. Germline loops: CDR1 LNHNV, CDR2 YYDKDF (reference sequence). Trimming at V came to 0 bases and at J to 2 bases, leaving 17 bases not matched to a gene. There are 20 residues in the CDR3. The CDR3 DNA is TGTGCCACCAGCAGAGATCTTGTTAGGTCGGGGACAGGGAAAGCCTACGAGCAGTACCTC. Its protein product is CATSRDLVRSGTGKAYEQYL.

The CDR3 reads CSVIRTGVGEQYF. For the CDR3, the DNA is TGCAGCGTTATTCGGACAGGGGTGGGCGAGCAGTACTTC. The chain joins TRBV29-1 to TRBJ2-7; TRBD1 agrees at 9 bases. The germline CDR1 and CDR2 sequences are SQVTM and ANQGSEA. This CDR3 has 13 residues. The V segment lost 5 bases and the J segment 6 bases; nucleotides outside the gene matches: 8.